A single sample is the source of the 8 T cell receptor beta chains below, sequenced in a study of CD8 T cells in Susac syndrome. The RNA input was roughly 0.45 to 1 ug, and it was reverse transcribed with random hexamers. TCRdb analysed the immunoSEQ multiplex PCR reads with MiXCR anew, one entry per CDR3 protein. The sample gives more than 90,000 distinct CDR3 sequences, 90% to 95% of which show up once; about 0.09% is in the top ten. The sequenced sample consisted of CD4+ T cells from PBMCs. The receptors were sampled from a human donor with multiple sclerosis.

CDR3 loop: CASSLARQGGGELFF. CDR3 DNA: TGTGCCAGCAGCTTAGCGCGACAGGGAGGAGGGGAGCTGTTTTTT. The J gene is TRBJ2-2, the V gene TRBV7-6, with TRBD1 as a possible D gene (7 bases). CDR1 is SGHVS, CDR2 FNYEAQ, per germline. V gave up 0 bases and J gave up 8 bases, with 13 bases separating them. CDR3 length: 15 residues.

V is TRBV7-2 and J is TRBJ1-2, with D unclear. This CDR3 is built from 14 residues. V was pared by 1 base and J by 7 bases, with 13 bases between. Germline V gene data show CDR1 as SGHTA and CDR2 as FQGNSA. CDR3 protein: CASSLVPGSSGYTF. Written as DNA, the CDR3 is TGTGCCAGCAGCTTAGTTCCGGGTTCAAGTGGCTACACCTTC.

This clonotype appeared once. The rearrangement links TRBV12-3 or TRBV12-4 to TRBJ1-5, with D possibly being TRBD1 (5 bases). Trimming removed 4 bases from V and 9 bases from J, with 7 bases in between. The CDR3 runs 11 residues. The CDR3 nucleotides are TGTGCCAGCAGTTACGGGGGGCCCCAGCATTTT. This codes for CASSYGGPQHF.

The chain joins TRBV4-1 to TRBJ1-1; no reliable D call. Trimming removed 1 base at V and 8 bases at J, with 14 bases between. The CDR3 is 14 residues long. Germline CDR1 and CDR2: MGHRA and YSYEKL. CDR3 nucleotides: TGCGCCAGCAGCCAAGTTACACCCGGAGGCGAAGCTTTCTTT. Amino acid sequence: CASSQVTPGGEAFF.

V is TRBV7-9 and J is TRBJ2-2; TRBD2 might be the D (6 bases). V lost 1 base and J 7 bases, leaving 10 bases between the germline ends. The CDR3 covers 14 residues. Looked up from germline, CDR1 is SEHNR and CDR2 is FQNEAQ (reference sequence). For the CDR3, the DNA is TGTGCCAGCAGCTTAGGGGGGGTCGTCGGGGAGCTGTTTTTT. Its protein is CASSLGGVVGELFF.

The chain links TRBV6-5 to TRBJ2-1, with 7 positions matching TRBD1. The ends lost 5 bases at V and 8 bases at J; junction bases unmatched: 9. Germline-derived CDR1 and CDR2 are MNHEY and SVGAGI. This CDR3 comprises 14 residues. CDR3 sequence reads: CASSQPGTADEQFF. The CDR3 nucleotides are TGTGCCAGCAGTCAGCCCGGGACAGCGGATGAGCAGTTCTTC.

This rearrangement joins TRBV6-6 to TRBJ1-3; D gene ambiguous. The germline gives CDR1 MNHNY, CDR2 SVGAGI (reference sequence). The CDR3 covers 15 residues. V was trimmed by 0 bases and J by 3 bases, leaving 9 bases between them. CDR3 amino acids: CASSYSPGYGNTIYF. In DNA form, the CDR3 reads TGTGCCAGCAGTTACTCCCCCGGTTATGGAAACACCATATATTTT.

This clonotype occurred a few times. The chain has TRBV28 and TRBJ1-4; a possible D gene is TRBD1 (5 bases). The germline gives CDR1 MDHEN, CDR2 SYDVKM. Trimming pared 5 bases from V and 0 bases from J, leaving 10 bases between. The CDR3 loop spans 15 amino acids. CDR3 amino acids: CASSLGTATNEKLFF. For the CDR3, the DNA is TGTGCCAGCAGTCTCGGGACGGCAACTAATGAAAAACTGTTTTTT.